The next 9 T cell receptor beta chains were all read from a single sample in a study of T cells in Graves' hyperthyroidism and ophthalmopathy (dated by TCRdb to about 2019). Library generation was performed with multiplex PCR. Sequencing took place on an Illumina HiSeq 2000. The TCR beta CDR3 regions were amplified from RNA transcripts. The TCR CDR3 was subjected to a first round of RT-PCR using the HTBI primer set and the Qiagen OneStep RT-PCR kit. Starting from the raw public reads, TCRdb applied fastp trimming at Q25, assembled clones with MiXCR and retained in-frame beta chains. Every distinct CDR3 protein forms one entry, paired with its most common genes and DNA. This sample holds about 340,000 distinct CDR3 sequences; roughly 18% were observed only once. In total, the top ten clones hold 45% to 55% of the sample. The sequenced sample was blood. These receptors were obtained from a woman aged 45-65 years with Graves' hyperthyroidism.

This clonotype has a count of ten or more. The rearrangement joins TRBV6-6 to TRBJ2-5; 10 nucleotides align to TRBD1. The CDR3 has 15 amino acids. J gave up 3 bases and V 0 bases, and 1 base lay outside the gene matches. Looked up from germline, CDR1 is MNHNY and CDR2 is SVGAGI (reference sequence). The CDR3 protein is CASSYSGQGEETQYF. CDR3 DNA sequence: TGTGCCAGCAGTTACTCCGGACAGGGGGAAGAGACCCAGTACTTC.

The table lists this clonotype with many counts. The CDR3 loop reads CASSFSGRATNTGELFF. DNA for the CDR3: TGTGCCAGCAGCTTTAGCGGGAGGGCCACGAACACCGGGGAGCTGTTTTTT. The V and J genes are TRBV7-2 and TRBJ2-2, with 11 bases fitting TRBD2. The germline CDR1 and CDR2 sequences are SGHTA and FQGNSA. This CDR3 is built from 17 residues. Trimming cost V 3 bases and J 0 bases; bases outside gene matches: 3.

This clonotype was seen repeatedly, ten times or more. The chain recombines TRBV27 with TRBJ2-3; the D gene could be TRBD1 or TRBD2 (9 bases each). CDR3 length: 22 amino acids. The V and J ends lost 3 bases and 4 bases respectively, with 35 bases between them. Germline V gene sequence: CDR1 MNHEY, CDR2 SMNVEV (reference sequence). CDR3 sequence reads: CASSFGTGFYQNAGGISDTQYF. For the CDR3, the DNA is TGTGCCAGCAGTTTCGGGACAGGGTTTTATCAAAATGCGGGAGGGATCTCAGATACGCAGTATTTT.

This chain connects TRBV6-2 or TRBV6-3 to TRBJ1-1, with 7 bases identical to TRBD1. Germline V lookup: CDR1 MNHEY, CDR2 SVGEGT. V dropped 5 bases and J dropped 2; count of bases not matched to a gene: 14. The CDR3 sequence is 17 residues long. In nucleotides, the CDR3 is TGTGCCAGCAGTCCCGGACAGGCCTGGGGTTTAAACACTGAAGCTTTCTTT. This gives the protein CASSPGQAWGLNTEAFF.

This clonotype came up many times. The J gene is TRBJ2-7, the V gene TRBV28, with D maybe TRBD1 (6 bases). The V end was cut by 8 bases, the J end by 6 bases, with 23 bases between. The CDR3 consists of 15 residues. The germline CDR1 and CDR2 sequences are MDHEN and SYDVKM. The chain's CDR3 is CASRFGQSSRGEQYF. As DNA, the CDR3 is TGTGCCAGCCGCTTCGGACAGTCCTCCCGTGGCGAGCAGTACTTC.

The V and J genes are TRBV6-2 or TRBV6-3 and TRBJ1-5; D unresolved. Germline assignment: CDR1 MNHEY and CDR2 SVGEGT. The CDR3 is made up of 15 amino acids. Trimming cost V 6 bases and J 6 bases, with 18 bases left between them. CDR3 in amino acids: CASSKLKGSSQPQHF. The CDR3 DNA is TGTGCCAGCAGCAAATTAAAGGGAAGTAGTCAGCCCCAGCATTTT.

This chain uses TRBV20-1 with TRBJ1-1; D not resolved. The CDR3 length is 13 residues. V was shortened by 3 bases and J by 6 bases, with 14 bases between the two germline ends. Germline V gene sequence: CDR1 DFQATT, CDR2 SNEGSKA (reference sequence). CDR3 amino acids: CSASPGVVSEAFF. The CDR3 nucleotides are TGCAGTGCTAGTCCGGGCGTAGTCTCTGAAGCTTTCTTT.

This clonotype was counted only a few times. The chain is built from TRBV11-2 and TRBJ2-3; D perhaps matches TRBD2 (5 bases). The ends were cut back, 5 bases at V and 1 base at J, with 13 bases in the middle. Germline V gene data show CDR1 as SGHAT and CDR2 as FQNNGV. The CDR3 totals 15 residues. The DNA for the CDR3 is TGTGCCAGCAGCGAGGGCCGGGCCGGCACAGATACGCAGTATTTT. It translates to CASSEGRAGTDTQYF.

This chain connects TRBV15 to TRBJ1-3; D not certain. Germline V gene data show CDR1 as LNHNV and CDR2 as YYDKDF (reference sequence). The CDR3 length is 14 residues. The V end lost 4 bases, the J end lost 0 bases, and 7 bases lay between the germline ends. The CDR3 is CATSKLSSGNTIYF. CDR3 in DNA: TGTGCCACCAGCAAGTTAAGCTCTGGAAACACCATATATTTT.